This T cell receptor beta chain appears in the sequencing data of a study of blood T cells in healthy people across ages. Study-level points and caveats: TCR beta diversity tracked closely with naive T cell percentage.

This clonotype was counted ten times or more. Antigen: not known. With V trimmed by 6 bases and J by 8 bases, 9 bases remained unmatched. CDR3 size: 13 residues. Germline values: CDR1 MDHEN, CDR2 SYDVKM. The second PCR ran about 6 to 12 cycles with a sample-barcoded 5' primer and J-beta primers. TCRdb passed the 5' RACE reads through MiXCR, listing each CDR3 protein once. This sample has roughly 900,000 distinct CDR3 sequences; around 28% occur once, and the top ten carry about 18%. Sequences were obtained from blood. The genes are TRBV28 and TRBJ1-2, with TRBD1 identical over 7 bases. The sequence derives from a woman older than 75 in good health. The CDR3 region is CASSLRQGVGYTF. CDR3 nucleotides: TGTGCCAGCAGCCTAAGACAGGGTGTCGGCTACACCTTC.